This T cell receptor beta chain was sequenced for a study of OX40 agonist ivuxolimab in advanced cancers. Study context: 40% to 50% of patients had received prior checkpoint inhibitor therapy. Study findings and constraints: CD4+ and CD8+ blood T cells expanded clonally by week 6 at 0.1 to 3.0 mg/kg.

The table came from immunoSEQ multiplex PCR; TCRdb's copy has only in-frame clones and leaves some out. The sample yields some 50,000 clones, approximately 83% seen once. To note about this clone: As yet, its antigen is unknown.

Germline V lookup: CDR1 LNHNV, CDR2 YYDKDF (reference sequence). The CDR3 loop spans 16 amino acids. V gave up 3 bases and J gave up 0 bases, with 11 bases separating them. The sequence was collected from an adult with an advanced solid tumor such as melanoma, head and neck, liver or kidney cancer. This sequence joins TRBV15 and TRBJ1-4; D might be TRBD1 (5 bases). The sequencing here drew on CD4+ or CD8+ T cells sorted from blood, taken in a trial of the OX40 agonist ivuxolimab. The CDR3 nucleotides are TGTGCCACCAGCAGGGCCGGGGCCGCAACTAATGAAAAACTGTTTTTT. Translation gives CATSRAGAATNEKLFF.